These 16 T cell receptor beta chains were sequenced from one sample in a study of blood T cell repertoires in COVID-19. Method: immunoSEQ multiplex PCR; TCRdb's copy keeps in-frame clones and lacks some. The sample yields 65,000 to 90,000 clones, roughly 82% seen once. Sequencing was done on a sample of peripheral blood. Receptors originate from a man aged 45 to 65 with active COVID-19.

This clone occurred a few times. The chain links TRBV7-2 to TRBJ1-6; a weak D match, TRBD1 (5 bases). V dropped 2 bases and J dropped 6 bases, with 14 bases sitting between them. Per the germline V gene, CDR1 is SGHTA and CDR2 is FQGNSA. This CDR3 comprises 16 residues. The CDR3 protein is CASSLNQGRGNSPLHF. The CDR3 DNA sequence: TGTGCCAGCAGCTTAAATCAGGGAAGGGGTAATTCACCCCTCCACTTT.

The J gene is TRBJ1-1, the V gene TRBV7-8; no firm D call. CDR3 size: 15 residues. Germline CDR1 and CDR2: SGHVS and FQNEAQ. V was trimmed by 2 bases and J by 1 base, leaving 11 bases between them. This CDR3 is CASSLIGLPNTEAFF. As DNA, the CDR3 is TGTGCCAGCAGCTTAATCGGACTACCGAACACTGAAGCTTTCTTT.

The V gene is TRBV27, the J gene TRBJ1-6; 8 bases are shared with TRBD1. The CDR3 covers 15 residues. The germline V gene has CDR1 MNHEY and CDR2 SMNVEV (reference sequence). With V trimmed by 6 bases and J by 9 bases, 10 bases remained unmatched. Here the CDR3 DNA reads TGTGCCAGCAGCCGGGGACAGGACGGAGGTTCACCCCTCCACTTT. Its translation: CASSRGQDGGSPLHF.

The chain carries TRBV2 and TRBJ1-5; D ambiguous. The CDR3 is 17 residues long. Trimming left V 0 bases short and J 0 bases short, with 12 bases between. Germline loops: CDR1 SNHLY, CDR2 FYNNEI. The CDR3 protein is CASSEATGIFSNQPQHF. The CDR3 DNA is TGTGCCAGCAGTGAAGCCACCGGTATCTTTAGCAATCAGCCCCAGCATTTT.

This rearrangement joins TRBV7-8 to TRBJ2-3; 7 bases map to TRBD2. J was trimmed by 6 bases and V by 5 bases; bases with no gene match: 5. The germline V gene encodes CDR1 SGHVS and CDR2 FQNEAQ. CDR3 length equals 13 residues. CDR3 sequence: CASSTGGIDTQYF. For the CDR3, the DNA is TGTGCCAGCAGCACGGGGGGAATCGATACGCAGTATTTT.

V and J are TRBV11-3 and TRBJ2-5, with 8 bases that match TRBD1. J lost 4 bases, V lost 11 bases, and 9 bases had no gene match. This CDR3 contains 13 residues. From germline, CDR1 is SGHNT and CDR2 YENEEA. Here the CDR3 reads CASGGEGSETQYF. The DNA for the CDR3 is TGTGCCTCAGGGGGCGAGGGGTCAGAGACCCAGTACTTC.

This rearrangement joins TRBV4-3 to TRBJ2-1; the match to TRBD1 covers 7 bases. Germline V gene lookup returns CDR1 LGHNA and CDR2 YSLEER. With V trimmed by 0 bases and J by 8 bases, 7 bases remained unmatched. The CDR3 has 15 residues. The CDR3 DNA follows: TGCGCCAGCAGCCAAGAGGCAGGGGGATGGGATGAGCAGTTCTTC. Amino acid sequence: CASSQEAGGWDEQFF.

The chain employs TRBV7-8 and TRBJ1-5; a possible D gene is TRBD1 (6 bases). This CDR3 is built from 18 residues. The germline V gene has CDR1 SGHVS and CDR2 FQNEAQ. The V gene lost 5 bases and the J gene lost 1 base, with 21 bases spanning the gap. The chain's CDR3 is CASSPYRDRERSNQPQHF. CDR3 DNA sequence: TGTGCCAGCAGCCCGTACAGGGATAGAGAACGGAGCAATCAGCCCCAGCATTTT.

V and J are TRBV5-1 and TRBJ1-4; TRBD1 aligns across 11 bases. Germline-derived CDR1 and CDR2 are SGHRS and YFSETQ. Trimming removed 4 bases from V and 3 bases from J; junction bases left unmatched: 11. The CDR3 totals 18 residues. CDR3: CASSRGQGASRANEKLFF. CDR3 DNA: TGCGCCAGCAGCCGAGGACAGGGGGCCTCGAGAGCTAATGAAAAACTGTTTTTT.

This sequence joins TRBV7-2 and TRBJ2-1; 12 bases are shared with TRBD2. The CDR3 has 14 amino acids. J was trimmed by 7 bases and V by 5 bases; bases with no gene match: 3. Looked up from germline, CDR1 is SGHTA and CDR2 is FQGNSA. CDR3: CASSGLAGLNEQFF. CDR3 in DNA: TGTGCCAGCAGCGGACTAGCGGGATTGAATGAGCAGTTCTTC. The full variable domain, in which reference TRBV7-2 and TRBJ2-1 provide the parts outside the CDR3, is GAGVSQSPSNKVTEKGKDVELRCDPISGHTALYWYRQSLGQGLEFLIYFQGNSAPDKSGLPSDRFSAERTGGSVSTLTIQRTQQEDSAVYLCASSGLAGLNEQFFGPGTRLTVL.

V is TRBV5-4 and J is TRBJ1-4; 8 bases agree with TRBD1. Germline trimming cut 4 bases from V and 5 bases from J; bases unmatched to any gene: 10. CDR3 size: 16 residues. Germline assignment: CDR1 SGHNT and CDR2 YYREEE (reference sequence). The CDR3 nucleotides are TGTGCCAGCAGCCTTAGGACAGGGTCGACAAATGAAAAACTGTTTTTT. Translation: CASSLRTGSTNEKLFF. The full variable domain, with the rest looked up from reference TRBV5-4 and TRBJ1-4, is ETGVTQSPTHLIKTRGQQVTLRCSSQSGHNTVSWYQQALGQGPQFIFQYYREEENGRGNFPPRFSGLQFPNYSSELNVNALELDDSALYLCASSLRTGSTNEKLFFGSGTQLSVL.

V is TRBV18 and J is TRBJ1-1, with D tentatively TRBD1 (5 bases). V lost 5 bases and J lost 1, with 8 bases in between. The CDR3 is 13 amino acids. Germline V gene data show CDR1 as KGHSH and CDR2 as LQKENI. In nucleotides, the CDR3 is TGTGCCAGCTCAGGGGGGGAGAACACTGAAGCTTTCTTT. This translates into CASSGGENTEAFF.

The V gene is TRBV9, the J gene TRBJ1-1, with 8 nucleotides matching TRBD1. The CDR3 has 15 amino acids. J gave up 4 bases and V 0 bases, and 5 bases lay outside the gene matches. Germline values: CDR1 SGDLS, CDR2 YYNGEE. The CDR3 protein is CASSVDGQGTTEAFF. In DNA, the CDR3 is TGTGCCAGCAGCGTAGATGGACAGGGAACCACTGAAGCTTTCTTT.

The genes are TRBV6-2 or TRBV6-3 and TRBJ2-5; D is unclear. The CDR3 is made up of 12 amino acids. Trimming took 5 bases from V and 7 from J, leaving 11 bases between them. The germline V gene encodes CDR1 MNHEY and CDR2 SVGEGT. DNA for the CDR3: TGTGCCAGCAGTAGAAACCGAGGGACCCAGTACTTC. Translation gives CASSRNRGTQYF.

The chain joins TRBV5-1 to TRBJ2-3; TRBD2 is a possible D gene (7 bases). The CDR3 contains 16 residues. Germline V gene lookup returns CDR1 SGHRS and CDR2 YFSETQ. V lost 0 bases and J 5 bases, leaving 16 bases between the germline ends. This chain's CDR3 is CASSLAGGRGRDTQYF. CDR3 DNA: TGCGCCAGCAGCTTGGCCGGGGGGCGGGGGAGAGATACGCAGTATTTT.

This clone was counted once. The CDR3 reads CASSLTAGSDTQYF. Written as DNA, the CDR3 is TGCGCCAGCAGCTTGACTGCAGGGTCAGATACGCAGTATTTT. J is TRBJ2-3 and V is TRBV5-1, with a possible D match to TRBD1 (5 bases). V was pared by 1 base and J by 4 bases, with 10 bases between. Germline V gene data show CDR1 as SGHRS and CDR2 as YFSETQ. The CDR3 sequence is 14 residues long.